These T cell receptor beta chains were read from a single sample in a study of blood T cell repertoires in COVID-19. Using immunoSEQ multiplex PCR, the repertoire was profiled, and TCRdb retains in-frame clones only, with some absent. The sample records roughly 250,000 clones, 80% to 90% being singletons. Sequences were obtained from peripheral blood. Every receptor here comes from a young woman with COVID-19, enrolled during active disease. The CDR3 runs from the conserved cysteine through the conserved F or W. The D gene is left open where the match is weak. The listing skips clone size in some rows; elsewhere it reads once, few, many or a size class.

TRBJ1-2,.,.,TRBV4-1,TGCGCCAGCAGCCAAGATCGGGGGTACAGGTACTATGGCTACACCTTC,CASSQDRGYRYYGYTF
TRBJ2-6,TRBD1,once,TRBV19,TGTGCCAGTAGTGGGCAGGGGGCCTCTGGGGCCAACGTCCTGACTTTC,CASSGQGASGANVLTF
TRBJ1-1,TRBD1,.,TRBV7-9,TGTGCCAGCAGCTGGGGACAGGGTATCACTGAAGCTTTCTTT,CASSWGQGITEAFF
TRBJ2-3,.,.,TRBV24-1,TGTGCCACCCGTGGTACGAGCGAGTTACCAAGAGCGCAGTATTTT,CATRGTSELPRAQYF
TRBJ2-3,.,.,TRBV6-5,TGTGCCAGCAGTTCGGACAGTTACACAGATACGCAGTATTTT,CASSSDSYTDTQYF
TRBJ1-6,.,.,TRBV4-1,TGCGCCAGCAGCCAACTCAAGAGCTCCTATAATTCACCCCTCCACTTT,CASSQLKSSYNSPLHF
TRBJ2-3,.,.,TRBV9,TGTGCCAGCAGCGTAGGGGACTCCGGCACAGATACGCAGTATTTT,CASSVGDSGTDTQYF
TRBJ1-2,TRBD1,.,TRBV6-6,TGTGCCAGCAGTCAATTAGACAGGGAAGACGGGATGAACTATGGCTACACCTTC,CASSQLDREDGMNYGYTF
TRBJ1-2,.,.,TRBV20-1,TGCAGTGCTAGTGACGACGGGGATGGCTACACCTTC,CSASDDGDGYTF
TRBJ2-5,TRBD2,.,TRBV5-1,TGCGCCAGCAGCCTGACTAGCGGGGGGGCTGAGACCCAGTACTTC,CASSLTSGGAETQYF
TRBJ1-2,.,.,TRBV7-9,TGTGCCAGCAGCTCCACAGAAGGGGGAGCTAACTATGGCTACACCTTC,CASSSTEGGANYGYTF
TRBJ1-1,.,once,TRBV6-5,TGTGCCAGCAACAGGCGAGTCACTGAAGCTTTCTTT,CASNRRVTEAFF
TRBJ2-1,.,.,TRBV6-5,TGTGCCAGCAGTTCCGGCGACAGGATCTACAATGAGCAGTTCTTC,CASSSGDRIYNEQFF
TRBJ2-5,.,.,TRBV24-1,TGTGCCACCAGTGATCCCCCCCGGGAGATCCAGTACTTC,CATSDPPREIQYF
TRBJ1-2,.,.,TRBV4-1,TGCGCCAGCAGCCAAGTCTGGCAGAACCCAAACTATGGCTACACCTTC,CASSQVWQNPNYGYTF
TRBJ1-5,TRBD1,.,TRBV4-1,TGCGCCAGCAGCCAAATAACAGGGGTTCAGCCCCAGCATTTT,CASSQITGVQPQHF
TRBJ2-7,.,.,TRBV5-6,TGTGCCAGCAGCCCGGACACCGCCCACGAGCAGTACTTC,CASSPDTAHEQYF